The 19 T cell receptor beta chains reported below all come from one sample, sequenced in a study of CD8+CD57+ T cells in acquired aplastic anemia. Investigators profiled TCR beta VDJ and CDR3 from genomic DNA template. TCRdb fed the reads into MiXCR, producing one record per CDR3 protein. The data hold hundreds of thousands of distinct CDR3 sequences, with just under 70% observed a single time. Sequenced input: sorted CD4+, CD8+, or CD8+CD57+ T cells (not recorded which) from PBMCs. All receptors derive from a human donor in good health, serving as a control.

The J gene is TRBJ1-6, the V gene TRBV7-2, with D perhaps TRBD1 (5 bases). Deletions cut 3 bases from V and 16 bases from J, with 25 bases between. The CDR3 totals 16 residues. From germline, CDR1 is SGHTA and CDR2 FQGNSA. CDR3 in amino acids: CASSLSGVGDSPYLHF. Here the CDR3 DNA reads TGTGCCAGCAGCTTGTCCGGGGTAGGGGATTCGCCATATCTCCACTTT.

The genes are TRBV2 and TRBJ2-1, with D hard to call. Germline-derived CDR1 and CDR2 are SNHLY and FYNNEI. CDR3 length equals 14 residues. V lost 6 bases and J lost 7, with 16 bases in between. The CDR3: CASSESTFGNEQFF. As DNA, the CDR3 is TGTGCCAGCAGCGAGTCCACGTTCGGGAATGAGCAGTTCTTC. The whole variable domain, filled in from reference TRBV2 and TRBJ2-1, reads EPEVTQTPSHQVTQMGQEVILRCVPISNHLYFYWYRQILGQKVEFLVSFYNNEISEKSEIFDDQFSVERPDGSNFTLKIRSTKLEDSAMYFCASSESTFGNEQFFGPGTRLTVL.

Here the CDR3 reads CASSVDGVSSYGYTF. The CDR3 nucleotides read TGTGCCAGCAGCGTAGATGGGGTTTCAAGCTATGGCTACACCTTC. The genes are TRBV2 and TRBJ1-2, with D unclear. V was trimmed by 6 bases and J by 4 bases, leaving 18 bases between them. CDR3 length: 15 amino acids. Germline V gene lookup returns CDR1 SNHLY and CDR2 FYNNEI.

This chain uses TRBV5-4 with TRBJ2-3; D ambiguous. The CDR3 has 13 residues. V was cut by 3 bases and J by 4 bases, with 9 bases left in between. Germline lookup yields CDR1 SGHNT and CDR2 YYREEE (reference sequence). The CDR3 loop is CASSSKDPDTQYF. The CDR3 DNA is TGTGCCAGCAGCTCCAAGGATCCAGATACGCAGTATTTT.

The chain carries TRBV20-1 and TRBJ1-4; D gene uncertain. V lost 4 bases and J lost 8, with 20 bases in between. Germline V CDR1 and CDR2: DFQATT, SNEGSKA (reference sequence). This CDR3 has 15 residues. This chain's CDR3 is CSATPSRGIGEKLFF. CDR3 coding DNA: TGCAGTGCTACCCCGTCCCGAGGGATAGGGGAAAAACTGTTTTTT.

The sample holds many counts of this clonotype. The CDR3 region is CASSPMGQGDTEAFF. For the CDR3, the DNA is TGTGCCAGCAGCCCTATGGGACAGGGAGATACTGAAGCTTTCTTT. The rearrangement links TRBV7-7 to TRBJ1-1; 9 bases line up with TRBD1. V shed 5 bases, J shed 5 bases, and the junction held 9 bases outside the gene matches. CDR3 size: 15 residues. Germline V lookup: CDR1 SSHAT, CDR2 FNYEAQ (reference sequence).

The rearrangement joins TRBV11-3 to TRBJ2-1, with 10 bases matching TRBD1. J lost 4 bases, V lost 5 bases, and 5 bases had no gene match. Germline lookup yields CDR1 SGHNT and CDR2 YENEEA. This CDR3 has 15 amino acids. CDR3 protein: CASSLGTGEYNEQFF. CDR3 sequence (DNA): TGTGCCAGCAGCCTCGGGACAGGGGAATACAATGAGCAGTTCTTC.

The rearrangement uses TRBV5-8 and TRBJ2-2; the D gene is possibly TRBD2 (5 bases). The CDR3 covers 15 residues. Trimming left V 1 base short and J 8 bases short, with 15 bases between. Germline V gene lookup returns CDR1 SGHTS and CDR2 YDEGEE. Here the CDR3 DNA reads TGTGCCAGCAGCTTGCTCACCACCATAGCGGGGGAGCTGTTTTTT. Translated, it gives CASSLLTTIAGELFF. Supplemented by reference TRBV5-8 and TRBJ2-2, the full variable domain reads EAGVTQSPTHLIKTRGQQATLRCSPISGHTSVYWYQQALGLGLQFLLWYDEGEERNRGNFPPRFSGRQFPNYSSELNVNALELEDSALYLCASSLLTTIAGELFFGEGSRLTVL.

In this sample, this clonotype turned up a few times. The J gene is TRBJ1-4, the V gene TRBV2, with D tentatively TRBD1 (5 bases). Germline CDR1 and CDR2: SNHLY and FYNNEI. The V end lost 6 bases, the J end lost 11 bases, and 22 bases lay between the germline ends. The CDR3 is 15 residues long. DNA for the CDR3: TGTGCCAGCAGGAGATCCGGGACGGTGAATGGGAAACTGTTTTTT. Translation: CASRRSGTVNGKLFF.

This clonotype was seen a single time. The CDR3 sequence: CSVRRDGSTHEQYF. As DNA, the CDR3 is TGCAGCGTGCGCCGGGACGGGAGCACCCACGAGCAGTACTTC. This rearrangement joins TRBV29-1 to TRBJ1-5; perhaps TRBD2 as D (6 bases). TRBJ2-7 explains the end of the DNA better; the J call may be wrong. Germline V lookup: CDR1 SQVTM, CDR2 ANQGSEA. This CDR3 contains 14 residues.

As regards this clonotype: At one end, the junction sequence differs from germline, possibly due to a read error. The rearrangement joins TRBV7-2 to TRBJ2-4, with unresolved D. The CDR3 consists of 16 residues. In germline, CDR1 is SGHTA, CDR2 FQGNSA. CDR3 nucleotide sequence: TGTGCCAGCAGCTTAATAGTGACCAGCCGAGAAAAGATTCAGTACTTC. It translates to CASSLIVTSREKIQYF.

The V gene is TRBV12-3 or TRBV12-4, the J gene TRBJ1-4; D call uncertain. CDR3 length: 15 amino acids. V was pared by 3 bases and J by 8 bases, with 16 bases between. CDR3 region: CASSLAAGLFEKLFF. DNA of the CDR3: TGTGCCAGCAGTTTGGCGGCAGGACTTTTCGAAAAACTGTTTTTT.

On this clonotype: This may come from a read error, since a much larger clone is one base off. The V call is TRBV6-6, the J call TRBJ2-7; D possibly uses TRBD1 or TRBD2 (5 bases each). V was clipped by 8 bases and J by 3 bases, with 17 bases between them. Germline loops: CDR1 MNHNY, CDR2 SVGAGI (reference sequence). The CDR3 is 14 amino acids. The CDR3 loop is CASHRVGESYEQYF. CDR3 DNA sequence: TGTGCCAGCCACCGGGTGGGGGAAAGCTACGAGCAGTACTTC.

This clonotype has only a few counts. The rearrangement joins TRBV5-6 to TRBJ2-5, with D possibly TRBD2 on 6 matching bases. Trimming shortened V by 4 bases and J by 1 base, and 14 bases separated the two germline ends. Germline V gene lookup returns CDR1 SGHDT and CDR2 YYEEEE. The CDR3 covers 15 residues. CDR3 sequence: CASSPTWTTQETQYF. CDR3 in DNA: TGTGCCAGCAGCCCAACCTGGACTACCCAAGAGACCCAGTACTTC.

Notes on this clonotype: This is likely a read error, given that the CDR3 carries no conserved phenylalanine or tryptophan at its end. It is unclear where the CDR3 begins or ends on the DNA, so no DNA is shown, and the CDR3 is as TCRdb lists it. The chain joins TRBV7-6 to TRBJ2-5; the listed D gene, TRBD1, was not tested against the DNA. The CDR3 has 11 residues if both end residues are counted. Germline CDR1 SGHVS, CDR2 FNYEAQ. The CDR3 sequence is CASSLSQTENI.

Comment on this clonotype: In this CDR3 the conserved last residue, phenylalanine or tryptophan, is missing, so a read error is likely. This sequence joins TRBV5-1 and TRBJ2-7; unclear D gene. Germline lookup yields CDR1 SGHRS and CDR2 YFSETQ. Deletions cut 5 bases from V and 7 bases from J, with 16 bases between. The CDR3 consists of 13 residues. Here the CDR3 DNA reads TGCGCCAGCAGTAGGAACAGCGACTCTGAGCAGTACCTC. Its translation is CASSRNSDSEQYL.

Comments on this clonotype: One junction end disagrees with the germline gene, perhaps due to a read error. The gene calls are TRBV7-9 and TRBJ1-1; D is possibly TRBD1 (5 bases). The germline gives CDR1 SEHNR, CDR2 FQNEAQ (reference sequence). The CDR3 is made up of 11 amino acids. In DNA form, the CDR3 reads TGTGCCAGTAAGGCGGGGACTGTAGCTTTCTTT. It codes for CASKAGTVAFF. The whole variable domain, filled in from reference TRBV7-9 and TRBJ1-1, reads DTGVSQNPRHKITKRGQNVTFRCDPISEHNRLYWYRQTLGQGPEFLTYFQNEAQLEKSRLLSDRFSAERPKGSFSTLEIQRTEQGDSAMYLCASKAGTVAFFGQGTRLTVV.

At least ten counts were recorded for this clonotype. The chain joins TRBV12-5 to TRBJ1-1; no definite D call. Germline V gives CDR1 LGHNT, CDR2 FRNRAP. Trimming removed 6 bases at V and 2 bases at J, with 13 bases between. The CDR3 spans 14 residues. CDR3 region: CASGPSRSNTEAFF. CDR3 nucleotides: TGTGCTAGTGGACCCAGCCGGTCCAACACTGAAGCTTTCTTT.

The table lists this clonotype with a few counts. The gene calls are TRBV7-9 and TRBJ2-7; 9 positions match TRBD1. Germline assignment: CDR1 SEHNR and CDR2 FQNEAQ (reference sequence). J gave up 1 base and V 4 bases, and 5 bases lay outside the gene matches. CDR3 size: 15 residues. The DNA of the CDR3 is TGTGCCAGCAGCTCTGGACAGGGGAGTTCCTACGAGCAGTACTTC. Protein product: CASSSGQGSSYEQYF.